Shown below are 15 T cell receptor beta chains from a single sample sequenced in a study of OX40 agonist ivuxolimab in advanced cancers. Only in-frame clones appear in the TCRdb table, and some are missing; sequencing was by immunoSEQ multiplex PCR. The profile covers fewer than 70,000 clones, with 65% to 90% appearing a single time and around 1.5% taken by the ten largest. This material consisted of CD4+ or CD8+ T cells sorted from blood, taken in a trial of the OX40 agonist ivuxolimab. All receptors come from an adult with an advanced solid tumor such as melanoma, head and neck, liver or kidney cancer.

The V call is TRBV7-9, the J call TRBJ1-4; D is perhaps TRBD1 (6 bases). This CDR3 is built from 14 residues. Germline V CDR1 and CDR2: SEHNR, FQNEAQ (reference sequence). The germline V and J ends were trimmed by 5 bases and 7 bases, with 14 bases remaining between them. The CDR3 is CASSLGGVGEKLFF. The CDR3, as DNA: TGTGCCAGCAGCCTAGGGGGTGTAGGTGAAAAACTGTTTTTT.

The V gene is TRBV7-6, the J gene TRBJ2-5, with D hard to call. Trimming shortened V by 6 bases and J by 2 bases, and 7 bases separated the two germline ends. The CDR3 runs to 12 residues. Germline V CDR1 and CDR2: SGHVS, FNYEAQ. The CDR3 DNA sequence: TGTGCCAGCAGACGGCTGCAAGAGACCCAGTACTTC. The encoded protein is CASRRLQETQYF.

The chain has TRBV10-3 and TRBJ2-7; weak D call: TRBD2 (6 bases). The CDR3 contains 16 residues. V lost 0 bases and J lost 2, with 14 bases in between. Germline lookup yields CDR1 ENHRY and CDR2 SYGVKD. The CDR3 sequence is CAISESGTGGTYEQYF. The DNA of the CDR3 is TGTGCCATCAGTGAGTCGGGGACCGGGGGAACCTACGAGCAGTACTTC.

The chain joins TRBV7-6 to TRBJ2-7, with TRBD2 matching 12 bases. The trim removed 5 bases at V and 6 bases at J, leaving 8 bases unmatched. The germline V gene encodes CDR1 SGHVS and CDR2 FNYEAQ. This CDR3 is 15 amino acids long. CDR3 coding DNA: TGTGCCAGCAGCCCGACTAGCGGGAGCGCATTCGAGCAGTACTTC. It yields the protein CASSPTSGSAFEQYF.

The genes are TRBV28 and TRBJ1-2; D gene ambiguous. The V gene's germline CDR1 is MDHEN and CDR2 SYDVKM. The CDR3 is made up of 12 amino acids. Trimming took off 4 bases at V and 4 bases at J, with 7 bases between the two ends. DNA of the CDR3: TGTGCCAGCAGTTCCCCGATCTATGGCTACACCTTC. This codes for CASSSPIYGYTF.

The V call is TRBV5-5, the J call TRBJ2-1, with 7 bases that match TRBD1. The CDR3 has 15 amino acids. The V and J ends lost 4 bases and 5 bases, in that order; junction bases with no gene match: 9. Per the germline V gene, CDR1 is SGHKS and CDR2 is YYEKEE (reference sequence). CDR3 amino acids: CASSGRGSGNNEQFF. DNA for the CDR3: TGTGCCAGCAGCGGCAGGGGGTCAGGAAACAATGAGCAGTTCTTC.

The chain is built from TRBV19 and TRBJ1-1; D remains unclear. Germline V gene sequence: CDR1 LNHDA, CDR2 SQIVND (reference sequence). This CDR3 is built from 14 residues. Trimming pared 0 bases from V and 1 base from J, leaving 6 bases between. In DNA, the CDR3 is TGTGCCAGTAGTATAGACGACGGGAACACTGAAGCTTTCTTT. As protein: CASSIDDGNTEAFF.

The gene calls are TRBV27 and TRBJ2-1; 7 bases are shared with TRBD1. V lost 8 bases to trimming and J lost 3 bases; unmatched junction nucleotides: 7. The CDR3 sequence is 14 residues long. Germline assignment: CDR1 MNHEY and CDR2 SMNVEV (reference sequence). The CDR3 region has the DNA TGTGCCAGCGGTGACAGGGCTTACTACAATGAGCAGTTCTTC. As protein: CASGDRAYYNEQFF.

The J gene is TRBJ1-2, the V gene TRBV5-4; D is unclear. V was trimmed by 5 bases and J by 8 bases, leaving 13 bases between them. There are 12 residues in the CDR3. CDR1 and CDR2 (germline): SGHNT, YYREEE (reference sequence). The chain's CDR3 is CASSRDDRGYTF. The CDR3 nucleotides read TGTGCCAGCAGTAGGGATGACCGGGGCTACACCTTC.

The chain links TRBV6-1 to TRBJ1-5; the D gene is possibly TRBD1 (6 bases). The germline V and J ends were trimmed by 1 base and 4 bases, with 11 bases remaining between them. Germline CDR1 is MNHNS and CDR2 is SASEGT. This CDR3 comprises 15 residues. CDR3 bases: TGTGCCAGCAGTGAAGGAGGGGGGAGGAATCAGCCCCAGCATTTT. This translates into CASSEGGGRNQPQHF.

This sequence joins TRBV5-1 and TRBJ2-1; D may correspond to TRBD1 or TRBD2 (5 bases each). Trimming removed 6 bases from V and 5 bases from J, with 15 bases in between. CDR3 length: 14 residues. Germline V CDR1 and CDR2: SGHRS, YFSETQ. Here the CDR3 reads CASNEGNGNNEQFF. In DNA form, the CDR3 reads TGCGCCAGCAATGAGGGGAATGGGAACAATGAGCAGTTCTTC. Drawing the rest from reference TRBV5-1 and TRBJ2-1, the complete variable domain is KAGVTQTPRYLIKTRGQQVTLSCSPISGHRSVSWYQQTPGQGLQFLFEYFSETQRNKGNFPGRFSGRQFSNSRSEMNVSTLELGDSALYLCASNEGNGNNEQFFGPGTRLTVL.

The chain uses TRBV11-3 and TRBJ2-1; tentatively, D is TRBD1 (5 bases). Per the germline V gene, CDR1 is SGHNT and CDR2 is YENEEA. V was trimmed by 4 bases and J by 3 bases, leaving 7 bases between them. The CDR3 is made up of 13 amino acids. CDR3 protein: CASSSTVYNEQFF. CDR3 DNA: TGTGCCAGCAGCTCGACAGTCTACAATGAGCAGTTCTTC.

This chain links TRBV6-1 with TRBJ1-2; tentatively, D is TRBD1 (5 bases). There are 16 residues in the CDR3. CDR1 is MNHNS, CDR2 SASEGT, per germline. Trimming stripped 1 base from V and 4 bases from J, with 16 bases between. DNA of the CDR3: TGTGCCAGCAGTGAAGGAGGGACGGCCCTTGGCTATGGCTACACCTTC. It codes for CASSEGGTALGYGYTF.

This sequence joins TRBV28 and TRBJ1-4, with D possibly TRBD1 on 5 matching bases. Germline CDR1 MDHEN, CDR2 SYDVKM. The CDR3 totals 14 residues. Deletions cut 6 bases from V and 5 bases from J, with 13 bases between. CDR3 region: CASRAGTGNEKLFF. In DNA, the CDR3 is TGTGCCAGCAGGGCCGGGACGGGGAATGAAAAACTGTTTTTT.

J is TRBJ1-4 and V is TRBV7-9, with a tentative D call TRBD1 (5 bases). The CDR3 totals 13 residues. The V gene lost 1 base and the J gene lost 15 bases, with 15 bases spanning the gap. Germline assignment: CDR1 SEHNR and CDR2 FQNEAQ (reference sequence). CDR3 protein: CASSLVPGPGVFF. Written as DNA, the CDR3 is TGTGCCAGCAGCTTAGTCCCGGGGCCCGGGGTGTTTTTT.